A single sample is the source of the 5 T cell receptor beta chains below, sequenced in a study of identifying expanded T cells in peripheral blood (dated by TCRdb to 2018 to 2020). The library was produced with the immunoSEQ multiplex PCR assay. TCRdb provides this immuneACCESS table in a form limited to in-frame rearrangements. Some clones are lacking; in checked studies, under half of them reflect an unresolved V gene, and why the rest are absent is not known. This sample is represented by 100,000 to 110,000 clones; around nine tenths of them were singletons. 5.5% of the sample is taken by the ten largest. Sequencing input: blood. These TCRs come from a person aged 18 to 70 in good health.

This clone showed up just a few times. The chain recombines TRBV9 with TRBJ1-2; possible D gene TRBD1, 5 bases. V was cut by 0 bases and J by 3 bases, with 6 bases left in between. CDR3 length: 13 amino acids. CDR1 SGDLS and CDR2 YYNGEE come from the germline V gene. The CDR3 sequence is CASSVGGDYGYTF. In DNA form, the CDR3 reads TGTGCCAGCAGCGTAGGGGGCGACTATGGCTACACCTTC.

The chain has TRBV30 and TRBJ1-1; possibly TRBD1 for D (5 bases). The V and J ends lost 4 bases and 7 bases respectively, with 16 bases between them. This CDR3 has 13 residues. CDR1 is GTSNPN and CDR2 is SVGIG in the germline V gene (reference sequence). The CDR3 DNA reads TGTGCCTGGAACCTCAGGGAGGGTGGTGAAGCTTTCTTT. Protein sequence: CAWNLREGGEAFF. Variable domain in full (rest from reference TRBV30 and TRBJ1-1): SQTIHQWPATLVQPVGSPLSLECTVEGTSNPNLYWYRQAAGRGLQLLFYSVGIGQISSEVPQNLSASRPQDRQFILSSKKLLLSDSGFYLCAWNLREGGEAFFGQGTRLTVV.

This clone has just one count. The chain combines TRBV6-5 with TRBJ1-2; D might be TRBD1 (5 bases). Trimming took 0 bases from V and 5 from J, leaving 13 bases between them. CDR3 length: 15 residues. Germline V gives CDR1 MNHEY, CDR2 SVGAGI. This chain's CDR3 is CASSYSWVGVYGYTF. The CDR3 DNA follows: TGTGCCAGCAGTTACTCGTGGGTGGGGGTATATGGCTACACCTTC.

The chain has TRBV7-9 and TRBJ1-2; no clear D. V lost 2 bases to trimming and J lost 4 bases, with 8 bases between them. This CDR3 region has 13 residues. From germline, CDR1 is SEHNR and CDR2 FQNEAQ (reference sequence). This CDR3 reads CASSLSPGYGYTF. The CDR3 DNA is TGTGCCAGCAGCTTATCTCCAGGCTATGGCTACACCTTC.

V is TRBV7-9 and J is TRBJ1-1, with a tentative D call TRBD1 (5 bases). The CDR3 has 13 residues. The germline CDR1 and CDR2 sequences are SEHNR and FQNEAQ (reference sequence). The V end lost 4 bases, the J end lost 2 bases, and 8 bases lay between the germline ends. CDR3 in DNA: TGTGCCAGCAGCTCGGGGCGAAACACTGAAGCTTTCTTT. It yields the protein CASSSGRNTEAFF.